This T cell receptor (beta chain) was profiled in a study of shared clonotypes between healthy human individuals. Study-wide context: Donors had three CD4 naive, three CD4 memory, two CD8 naive and one CD8 memory plate apiece. Study-level points and caveats: It was expected that sequencing depth would affect clonotype sharing among donors. Non-shared clonotypes had lower generation probabilities than those shared by all four donors.

The protocol was immunoSEQ multiplex PCR, while the TCRdb copy is restricted to in-frame clones and leaves out a portion. Of roughly 2.2 million clones in the sample, approximately 90% were seen once. The CD4+ fraction was divided into a CD45RA+ naive subset and a CD45RA-negative memory subset. Trimming cost V 2 bases and J 2 bases, with 4 bases left between them. Germline-derived CDR1 and CDR2 are MNHNS and SASEGT. This CDR3 contains 13 residues. As concerns this clone: Its specificity is unknown. Other DNA sequences in this sample translate to the same CDR3.

The chain links TRBV6-1 to TRBJ2-1; D is unresolved. Material for sequencing was naive CD4+ T cells from PBMCs. This sample's subset: CD45RA+ positively selected. This receptor was obtained from a man between 18 and 29 years old in good health. Some clones in this sample may be carry-over from other donors' samples. The CDR3 coding sequence is TGTGCCAGCAGTGAACAGGCCTACAATGAGCAGTTCTTC. Protein sequence: CASSEQAYNEQFF.